This passage covers 17 T cell receptor beta chains from one sample sequenced in a study of shared clonotypes between healthy human individuals. Data came from immunoSEQ multiplex PCR; TCRdb stores just in-frame clones and leaves some out. Among about 670,000 clones, 72% were seen once, and the ten largest hold 1.5% to 2%. Source material: memory CD4+ T cells sorted from blood. This sample's subset: CD45RA-negative fraction. The receptors shown here come from a woman aged 30 to 39 in good health.

The chain employs TRBV15 and TRBJ1-5; no reliable D call. Trimming took off 0 bases at V and 9 bases at J, with 9 bases between the two ends. The CDR3 runs 13 residues. Germline V lookup: CDR1 LNHNV, CDR2 YYDKDF (reference sequence). This CDR3 is CATSRERVRPQHF. Here the CDR3 DNA reads TGTGCCACCAGCAGAGAGAGGGTTCGGCCCCAGCATTTT.

The V gene is TRBV19, the J gene TRBJ2-3; TRBD2 agrees at 7 bases. The CDR3 covers 14 residues. Per germline, CDR1 LNHDA and CDR2 SQIVND (reference sequence). V was clipped by 4 bases and J by 4 bases; unmatched bases: 5. For the CDR3, the DNA is TGTGCCAGTAGTAGCCGACTAGCCGCAGATACGCAGTATTTT. This encodes CASSSRLAADTQYF. Full variable domain (remainder filled in from reference TRBV19 and TRBJ2-3): DGGITQSPKYLFRKEGQNVTLSCEQNLNHDAMYWYRQDPGQGLRLIYYSQIVNDFQKGDIAEGYSVSREKKESFPLTVTSAQKNPTAFYLCASSSRLAADTQYFGPGTRLTVL.

V gene TRBV11-2 combines with J gene TRBJ2-7, with 9 bases lining up with TRBD2. The germline CDR1 and CDR2 sequences are SGHAT and FQNNGV. CDR3 size: 19 residues. Trimming removed 1 base from V and 4 bases from J; junction bases left unmatched: 17. CDR3 region: CASSLASAGGRGVGYEQYF. DNA of the CDR3: TGTGCCAGCAGCTTAGCGTCGGCGGGAGGGCGTGGAGTAGGGTACGAGCAGTACTTC.

This clone showed up just once. V gene TRBV30 combines with J gene TRBJ2-7, with 10 bases lining up with TRBD2. The CDR3 runs 15 residues. Unmatched junction bases numbered 6, after V lost 1 base and J lost 3 bases. Germline V CDR1 and CDR2: GTSNPN, SVGIG (reference sequence). CDR3 coding DNA: TGTGCCTGGAGTGAAAAGCGGGAGGGCCTCTACGAGCAGTACTTC. Translation: CAWSEKREGLYEQYF.

This chain connects TRBV30 to TRBJ2-2; perhaps TRBD2 as D (5 bases). Between the trimmed V and J ends, which lost 0 bases and 1 base, there was a span of 9 bases. CDR1 is GTSNPN, CDR2 SVGIG, per germline (reference sequence). The CDR3 runs 15 residues. CDR3 bases: TGTGCCTGGAGTGTTGGACGGGGGAACACCGGGGAGCTGTTTTTT. It specifies CAWSVGRGNTGELFF.

The chain links TRBV7-9 to TRBJ1-2; D uncertain. V was cut by 2 bases and J by 7 bases, with 5 bases left in between. Germline lookup yields CDR1 SEHNR and CDR2 FQNEAQ (reference sequence). The CDR3 length is 11 residues. For the CDR3, the DNA is TGTGCCAGCAGCTTAATGGGTGGCTACACCTTC. It specifies CASSLMGGYTF.

This clone was detected only a few times. The V and J genes are TRBV4-1 and TRBJ2-3; a possible D gene is TRBD2 (5 bases). Germline CDR1 MGHRA, CDR2 YSYEKL. Trimming left V 4 bases short and J 6 bases short, with 17 bases between. The CDR3 spans 15 residues. CDR3 in DNA: TGCGCCAGCAGCCGTAGGAGGCTAGCAGATGATACGCAGTATTTT. Its protein product is CASSRRRLADDTQYF.

This clone showed up just a few times. The rearrangement uses TRBV5-1 and TRBJ2-7; no definite D call. The CDR3 has 13 amino acids. Trimming stripped 3 bases from V and 4 bases from J, with 11 bases between. The germline CDR1 and CDR2 sequences are SGHRS and YFSETQ. The CDR3 DNA follows: TGCGCCAGCAGCTGGGTTCTAGGATACGAGCAGTACTTC. This encodes CASSWVLGYEQYF.

This chain uses TRBV28 with TRBJ2-7, with D maybe TRBD2 (6 bases). Deletions cut 6 bases from V and 7 bases from J, with 13 bases between. The CDR3 consists of 12 residues. Germline lookup yields CDR1 MDHEN and CDR2 SYDVKM. CDR3 coding DNA: TGTGCCAGCAGCGGGACTTCGGGTGAGCAGTACTTC. Translation: CASSGTSGEQYF.

The CDR3 reads CASSQSRTLDDGYTF. The CDR3, as DNA: TGCGCCAGCAGCCAATCTCGGACCCTGGATGATGGCTACACCTTC. V is TRBV4-1 and J is TRBJ1-2; D ambiguous. The CDR3 totals 15 residues. Germline lookup yields CDR1 MGHRA and CDR2 YSYEKL. V was pared by 2 bases and J by 6 bases, with 16 bases between.

The gene calls are TRBV2 and TRBJ2-1; D ambiguous. Germline-derived CDR1 and CDR2 are SNHLY and FYNNEI. V was trimmed by 4 bases and J by 6 bases, leaving 10 bases between them. This CDR3 contains 13 residues. The CDR3 sequence: CASSVQTGNEQFF. The CDR3 region has the DNA TGTGCCAGCAGTGTCCAGACCGGCAATGAGCAGTTCTTC.

In this sample, this clone turned up many times. The rearrangement uses TRBV29-1 and TRBJ2-7; D is possibly TRBD2 (7 bases). Germline V CDR1 and CDR2: SQVTM, ANQGSEA. V shed 4 bases and J shed 3 bases, with 10 bases lying between them. The CDR3 sequence is 12 residues long. The CDR3 nucleotides are TGCAGCGTTGCAGGGGAGGGCTACGAGCAGTACTTC. Encoded protein: CSVAGEGYEQYF.

V gene TRBV5-1 combines with J gene TRBJ1-2; 10 bases agree with TRBD1. The CDR3 consists of 15 residues. Germline V gene sequence: CDR1 SGHRS, CDR2 YFSETQ. V lost 4 bases, J lost 7 bases, and 10 bases stayed unmatched. The CDR3 sequence: CASSTLGDRGSGYTF. The DNA of the CDR3 is TGCGCCAGCAGCACCTTAGGGGACAGGGGCAGTGGCTACACCTTC.

The rearrangement links TRBV15 to TRBJ1-2; no definite D call. Germline V CDR1 and CDR2: LNHNV, YYDKDF (reference sequence). The CDR3 runs 13 residues. Deletions cut 9 bases from V and 4 bases from J, with 15 bases between. The CDR3 spells CATRSDSTYGYTF. DNA for the CDR3: TGTGCCACTAGAAGCGATTCTACCTATGGCTACACCTTC.

This clone was found a few times. CDR3 coding DNA: TGCGCCAGCAGCTTGGCCGGTAGAGGGCTCACGATGTACTTC. Amino acids: CASSLAGRGLTMYF. V is TRBV5-1 and J is TRBJ2-7; D might be TRBD2 (5 bases). This CDR3 region has 14 residues. CDR1 SGHRS and CDR2 YFSETQ come from the germline V gene. V was cut by 0 bases and J by 12 bases, with 19 bases left in between.

The chain carries TRBV14 and TRBJ1-2, with D possibly TRBD1 on 6 matching bases. Germline lookup yields CDR1 SGHDN and CDR2 FVKESK. Trimming shortened V by 4 bases and J by 7 bases, and 16 bases separated the two germline ends. The CDR3 runs 14 residues. CDR3 DNA sequence: TGTGCCAGCAGCCTTGTCAGGGGCCAGGGTGGCTACACCTTC. It specifies CASSLVRGQGGYTF.

The chain links TRBV5-1 to TRBJ1-1; no definite D call. The CDR3 totals 12 residues. Trimming stripped 0 bases from V and 8 bases from J, with 8 bases between. Germline V gene sequence: CDR1 SGHRS, CDR2 YFSETQ. CDR3 residues: CASSLDWGEAFF. In nucleotides, the CDR3 is TGCGCCAGCAGCTTGGATTGGGGAGAAGCTTTCTTT.